The TCR beta chain described here comes from a study of blood T cell repertoires in COVID-19. Study overall: COVID-19 samples collected from the United States, Italy and Spain covered acute and convalescent phases. T cells, B-cell-depleted T cells, or PBMCs provided the cDNA or gDNA that served as material.

Allocation to cohorts depended on clinical history reported by the participants. V lost 3 bases and J 12 bases, leaving 9 bases between the germline ends. This CDR3 has 12 residues. CDR1 is SGHVS, CDR2 FQNEAQ, per germline. In the source study's methods: Nucleated cell counts were estimated from reference gene primer amplification. Profiled with immunoSEQ multiplex PCR; TCRdb holds only in-frame clones, not every one. V, J and clone size were drawn from that table, and D and trimming were deduced from the DNA. The sample includes hundreds of thousands of clones, under 95% seen only once; the top ten take 1.9%.

Sequenced: PBMCs or T cells enriched from blood (not recorded which). The rearrangement uses TRBV7-8 and TRBJ1-6; TRBD1 is a possible D gene (5 bases). This TCR was recovered from a woman aged 18-35 years who had recovered from COVID-19. This CDR3 reads CASSLGGKPLHF. CDR3 bases: TGTGCCAGCAGCTTGGGGGGTAAACCCCTCCACTTT.